These 32 T cell receptor beta chains originate from one sample sequenced in a study of low-dose radiotherapy and immunotherapy resistance in tumors. With TRAV- and TRBV-specific primers, first-strand cDNA was made, covering the alpha and beta chains. Using a constant-region primer together with a V-primer adapter, TCRs were subjected to around 20 PCR cycles of amplification. TCRdb called the reads again in MiXCR, with one record for every CDR3 protein. The top ten hold about 7% of the sample, which has tens of thousands of distinct CDR3 sequences, around 27% seen once. As to time point: before trial treatment. This sample comprised PBMCs, obtained before treatment. Source of these receptors: a male donor with rectosigmoid adenocarcinoma.

About this clonotype itself: With only one base between it and a far larger clone, this is likely a read error. The V and J genes are TRBV6-2 or TRBV6-3 and TRBJ2-7, with unresolved D. The CDR3 has 11 residues. V lost 6 bases, J lost 7 bases, and 10 bases lay in between. Germline V gene data show CDR1 as MNHEY and CDR2 as SVGEGT. This chain's CDR3 is CASSPGNEQYF. The CDR3 DNA sequence: TGTGCCAGCAGCCCAGGAAATGAGCAGTACTTC.

There are many counts of this clonotype. The chain couples TRBV7-8 to TRBJ2-4; maybe TRBD1 (5 bases). This CDR3 region has 15 residues. The V end was cut by 2 bases, the J end by 3 bases, with 11 bases between. CDR1 and CDR2 (germline): SGHVS, FQNEAQ. CDR3 coding DNA: TGTGCCAGCAGCTTATTGCTAGGGGTCAAAAACATTCAGTACTTC. Its protein product is CASSLLLGVKNIQYF.

V and J are TRBV5-1 and TRBJ2-3, with D perhaps TRBD1 (5 bases). The CDR3 is 13 residues long. Trimming shortened V by 4 bases and J by 1 base, and 7 bases separated the two germline ends. Germline CDR1 reads SGHRS; CDR2 reads YFSETQ. In DNA form, the CDR3 reads TGCGCCAGCAGCATACAGGGCACAGATACGCAGTATTTT. It encodes CASSIQGTDTQYF.

This clonotype was seen at least ten times. The V call is TRBV5-1, the J call TRBJ2-1; 10 bases are shared with TRBD2. V was clipped by 2 bases and J by 5 bases; unmatched bases: 7. Germline V gene lookup returns CDR1 SGHRS and CDR2 YFSETQ. The CDR3 sequence is 16 residues long. The CDR3 reads CASSFRSGRGDNEQFF. The DNA for the CDR3 is TGCGCCAGCAGCTTCCGGAGCGGGAGGGGAGACAATGAGCAGTTCTTC.

This clonotype was recorded many times. V gene TRBV10-3 combines with J gene TRBJ2-5, with D possibly TRBD2 on 6 matching bases. The CDR3 length is 12 residues. The germline CDR1 and CDR2 sequences are ENHRY and SYGVKD. The V end was cut by 8 bases, the J end by 5 bases, with 12 bases between. CDR3 in amino acids: CAIGGTTETQYF. DNA of the CDR3: TGTGCCATCGGGGGGACGACGGAGACCCAGTACTTC.

This clonotype was seen ten or more times. The chain recombines TRBV4-3 with TRBJ1-1; no reliable D call. The CDR3 is made up of 15 amino acids. Per the germline V gene, CDR1 is LGHNA and CDR2 is YSLEER. The ends were cut back, 0 bases at V and 3 bases at J, with 11 bases in the middle. In DNA, the CDR3 is TGCGCCAGCAGCCAAGATGGTACAGCTTACACTGAAGCTTTCTTT. This gives the protein CASSQDGTAYTEAFF.

This chain uses TRBV12-3 or TRBV12-4 with TRBJ2-5, with D unclear. V was pared by 2 bases and J by 1 base, with 5 bases between. The CDR3 has 13 residues. The CDR3 loop reads CASSLLSQETQYF. The CDR3 nucleotides are TGTGCCAGCAGTTTATTATCCCAAGAGACCCAGTACTTC.

This clonotype has ten or more counts. V gene TRBV4-2 combines with J gene TRBJ1-3; D remains unclear. Looked up from germline, CDR1 is LGHNA and CDR2 is YNFKEQ. V was cut by 2 bases and J by 2 bases, with 10 bases left in between. The CDR3 is 15 amino acids. CDR3 DNA: TGTGCCAGCAGCCAATCGGACGGTACTGGAAACACCATATATTTT. Its translation: CASSQSDGTGNTIYF.

The table lists this clonotype with many counts. The rearrangement joins TRBV7-9 to TRBJ2-1; no definite D call. CDR1 and CDR2 from the germline V gene are SEHNR and FQNEAQ (reference sequence). The V end lost 1 base, the J end lost 3 bases, and 19 bases lay between the germline ends. CDR3 length equals 18 residues. This CDR3 reads CASSLGALRAIRYNEQFF. For the CDR3, the DNA is TGTGCCAGCAGCTTAGGGGCCCTGAGAGCGATTCGCTACAATGAGCAGTTCTTC. Full variable domain (rest looked up from reference TRBV7-9 and TRBJ2-1): DTGVSQNPRHKITKRGQNVTFRCDPISEHNRLYWYRQTLGQGPEFLTYFQNEAQLEKSRLLSDRFSAERPKGSFSTLEIQRTEQGDSAMYLCASSLGALRAIRYNEQFFGPGTRLTVL.

This clonotype appeared many times. V and J are TRBV28 and TRBJ1-2; a possible D gene is TRBD1 (5 bases). This CDR3 is 13 amino acids long. Germline values: CDR1 MDHEN, CDR2 SYDVKM. V lost 6 bases to trimming and J lost 8 bases, with 16 bases between them. The CDR3 DNA follows: TGTGCCAGCAGGAGGATGGGAAAGGGGGGCTACACCTTC. This gives the protein CASRRMGKGGYTF.

On this clonotype: A far more abundant clone sits one base away, making this likely a read error. V usage is TRBV28 and J usage is TRBJ2-1; possibly TRBD1 for D (6 bases). Per germline, CDR1 MDHEN and CDR2 SYDVKM. The CDR3 is 12 residues long. V was trimmed by 6 bases and J by 10 bases, leaving 13 bases between them. The CDR3 loop is CASRVGGYEQFF. The CDR3 DNA reads as TGTGCCAGCAGGGTAGGGGGTTACGAGCAGTTCTTC.

V is TRBV6-6 and J is TRBJ2-3; 9 bases fit TRBD2. The trim removed 5 bases at V and 1 base at J, leaving 10 bases unmatched. The CDR3 has 17 residues. In germline, CDR1 is MNHNY, CDR2 SVGAGI (reference sequence). CDR3 loop: CASSLLHSGGGTDTQYF. The CDR3 DNA is TGTGCCAGCAGTCTACTCCATAGCGGGGGTGGCACAGATACGCAGTATTTT.

The chain is built from TRBV4-3 and TRBJ2-1, with a tentative D call TRBD1 (6 bases). Germline-derived CDR1 and CDR2 are LGHNA and YSLEER. V shed 0 bases and J shed 5 bases, with 14 bases lying between them. The CDR3 runs to 16 residues. CDR3 coding DNA: TGCGCCAGCAGCCAAGATCTTTCAGGGGCCCACAATGAGCAGTTCTTC. It is translated as CASSQDLSGAHNEQFF.

This clonotype occurred many times. V and J are TRBV9 and TRBJ2-2; TRBD1 or TRBD2 may be the D gene (6 bases each). This CDR3 is 22 amino acids long. Trimming left V 0 bases short and J 5 bases short, with 32 bases between. CDR1 and CDR2 (germline): SGDLS, YYNGEE. The CDR3 loop reads CASSVEAAGHTRLYSRTGELFF. In DNA, the CDR3 is TGTGCCAGCAGCGTAGAAGCTGCGGGACATACCCGATTGTATTCGAGGACCGGGGAGCTGTTTTTT.

Note on this clonotype: No DNA is shown, since the ends of the CDR3 on it are uncertain; the CDR3 is the one TCRdb lists. V gene TRBV28 combines with J gene TRBJ2-3; TRBD2 was called by the table and not checked on the DNA. Termini included, the CDR3 measures 18 amino acids. Germline V gives CDR1 MDHEN, CDR2 SYDVKM. The CDR3 sequence is CASSPPGLAGASDTQYFF.

This clonotype has ten or more counts. The chain has TRBV3-1 and TRBJ2-5; 7 nucleotides match TRBD1. V shed 2 bases and J 1 base; nucleotides not matched to a gene: 7. This CDR3 contains 16 residues. Germline V gene sequence: CDR1 LGHDT, CDR2 YNNKEL (reference sequence). The DNA of the CDR3 is TGTGCCAGCAGCCAATACCCAGGGGGTAGCCAAGAGACCCAGTACTTC. Amino acids: CASSQYPGGSQETQYF.

This clonotype showed up many times. The chain employs TRBV20-1 and TRBJ1-3; D not certain. This CDR3 has 15 amino acids. V was shortened by 2 bases and J by 3 bases, with 14 bases between the two germline ends. CDR1 and CDR2 (germline): DFQATT, SNEGSKA (reference sequence). The CDR3 DNA reads as TGCAGTGCTAGACTTGGCGCAGCGGGTGGAAACACCATATATTTT. It encodes CSARLGAAGGNTIYF.

The chain is built from TRBV6-2 or TRBV6-3 and TRBJ1-5, with D possibly being TRBD1 (6 bases). Germline V gene data show CDR1 as MNHEY and CDR2 as SVGEGT. This CDR3 spans 17 amino acids. V dropped 5 bases and J dropped 1 base, with 18 bases sitting between them. CDR3 protein: CASSPPPGAGSNQPQHF. CDR3 DNA: TGTGCCAGCAGTCCCCCCCCGGGGGCAGGAAGCAATCAGCCCCAGCATTTT.

This clonotype was detected ten times or more. The chain links TRBV5-3 to TRBJ2-7; weak D call: TRBD1 (5 bases). TRBV5-3 has ORF status, its function being uncertain. This CDR3 region has 15 residues. Trimming left V 8 bases short and J 0 bases short, with 18 bases between. The CDR3 DNA follows: TGTGCCAGCAGCATTCACAGGCCCCTCTCCTACGAGCAGTACTTC. The encoded protein is CASSIHRPLSYEQYF.

There are many counts of this clonotype. The genes are TRBV27 and TRBJ2-5; 14 nucleotides align to TRBD2. Germline CDR1 and CDR2: MNHEY and SMNVEV (reference sequence). This CDR3 spans 18 amino acids. The junction had 12 bases not matched to a gene; V was cut back by 5 bases and J by 4 bases. The CDR3 coding sequence is TGTGCCAGCAGTCCGTTACTAGGACTAGCGGGAGGTTCAGAGACCCAGTACTTC. Its translation: CASSPLLGLAGGSETQYF.

This clonotype was recorded many times. The V and J genes are TRBV7-2 and TRBJ2-4; 8 nucleotides agree with TRBD2. The length of the CDR3 is 20 residues. The germline gives CDR1 SGHTA, CDR2 FQGNSA. The V gene end was trimmed by 5 bases and the J gene end by 1 base; junction bases not matched to a gene: 19. The CDR3 region is CASSLRGDRTDRSAKNIQYF. The DNA of the CDR3 is TGTGCCAGCAGCCTGCGGGGGGACCGTACAGATAGGTCGGCCAAAAACATTCAGTACTTC.

Comment on this clonotype: This may arise from a read error, as a much more abundant clone is one base away. CDR3 region: CASSDGLNTYEQYF. CDR3 sequence (DNA): TGTGCCAGCAGTGATGGTCTCAACACCTACGAGCAGTACTTC. The chain employs TRBV6-2 or TRBV6-3 and TRBJ2-7; D gene unclear. The CDR3 has 14 amino acids. Germline loops: CDR1 MNHEY, CDR2 SVGEGT. V gave up 5 bases and J gave up 2 bases, with 13 bases separating them.

This clonotype was counted a single time. The genes are TRBV28 and TRBJ2-7; D may be TRBD2 (6 bases). CDR1 is MDHEN and CDR2 is SYDVKM in the germline V gene. The length of the CDR3 is 16 residues. V lost 5 bases and J 2 bases, leaving 19 bases between the germline ends. CDR3 residues: CASSPFGGSSPYEQYF. Here the CDR3 DNA reads TGTGCCAGCAGTCCGTTTGGGGGGAGCTCGCCCTACGAGCAGTACTTC.

This clonotype was seen ten or more times. The chain carries TRBV7-2 and TRBJ2-5; TRBD2 matches at 14 bases. Germline-derived CDR1 and CDR2 are SGHTA and FQGNSA. V was clipped by 5 bases and J by 5 bases; unmatched bases: 7. This CDR3 contains 16 residues. CDR3 sequence: CASSLGLAGGGETQYF. CDR3 in DNA: TGTGCCAGCAGCCTAGGACTAGCGGGGGGTGGCGAGACCCAGTACTTC. The whole variable domain, filled in from reference TRBV7-2 and TRBJ2-5, reads GAGVSQSPSNKVTEKGKDVELRCDPISGHTALYWYRQSLGQGLEFLIYFQGNSAPDKSGLPSDRFSAERTGGSVSTLTIQRTQQEDSAVYLCASSLGLAGGGETQYFGPGTRLLVL.

This clonotype was picked up one time. In DNA, the CDR3 is TGTGCCAGCAGACGCCCGGGACAGGGACACCAAGAGACCCAGTACTTC. This gives the protein CASRRPGQGHQETQYF. The chain is built from TRBV6-2 or TRBV6-3 and TRBJ2-5; 9 bases map to TRBD1. The germline gives CDR1 MNHEY, CDR2 SVGEGT. The CDR3 sequence is 16 residues long. J was trimmed by 0 bases and V by 6 bases; bases with no gene match: 8.

There are many counts of this clonotype. The chain employs TRBV7-2 and TRBJ2-3; TRBD2 matches at 9 bases. J gave up 5 bases and V 0 bases, and 9 bases lay outside the gene matches. CDR3 length: 17 residues. Germline CDR1 reads SGHTA; CDR2 reads FQGNSA. The CDR3, as DNA: TGTGCCAGCAGCTTAGCGAGTGCGGGGGGGCGGGTAGATACGCAGTATTTT. Its protein product is CASSLASAGGRVDTQYF. Complete variable domain (other parts from reference TRBV7-2 and TRBJ2-3): GAGVSQSPSNKVTEKGKDVELRCDPISGHTALYWYRQSLGQGLEFLIYFQGNSAPDKSGLPSDRFSAERTGGSVSTLTIQRTQQEDSAVYLCASSLASAGGRVDTQYFGPGTRLTVL.

In this sample, this clonotype turned up many times. The J gene is TRBJ2-1, the V gene TRBV7-2, with TRBD2 identical over 10 bases. The CDR3 spans 17 residues. The germline V gene has CDR1 SGHTA and CDR2 FQGNSA. With V trimmed by 2 bases and J by 6 bases, 10 bases remained unmatched. This chain's CDR3 is CASSLKGVAGGFNEQFF. The CDR3 DNA reads TGTGCCAGCAGCTTAAAGGGAGTAGCGGGGGGTTTCAATGAGCAGTTCTTC.

The sample holds many counts of this clonotype. The chain couples TRBV5-3 to TRBJ2-1; 9 nucleotides agree with TRBD2. Being an ORF, TRBV5-3 has a function that is uncertain. J was trimmed by 7 bases and V by 0 bases; bases with no gene match: 2. The CDR3 covers 14 residues. As DNA, the CDR3 is TGTGCCAGAAGCTTGGGCGGGAGGGCTAATGAGCAGTTCTTC. Its protein product is CARSLGGRANEQFF.

This clonotype was counted many times. The V call is TRBV6-2 or TRBV6-3, the J call TRBJ2-7, with no clear D. Trimming shortened V by 4 bases and J by 3 bases, and 16 bases separated the two germline ends. In germline, CDR1 is MNHEY, CDR2 SVGEGT. The CDR3 length is 15 residues. CDR3 region: CASSSVLPPFYEQYF. In DNA, the CDR3 is TGTGCCAGCAGTTCGGTCCTTCCGCCTTTCTACGAGCAGTACTTC.

This clonotype came up many times. The chain is built from TRBV20-1 and TRBJ2-7, with D hard to call. Per the germline V gene, CDR1 is DFQATT and CDR2 is SNEGSKA (reference sequence). The CDR3 extends over 11 amino acids. The V and J ends lost 3 bases and 6 bases respectively, with 9 bases between them. The CDR3 spells CSASSAREQYF. The DNA of the CDR3 is TGCAGTGCTAGTTCAGCTCGCGAGCAGTACTTC.

Points on this clonotype: This likely stems from a read error, as it lies one base from a far larger clone. The chain links TRBV20-1 to TRBJ2-7; 9 nucleotides match TRBD2. Germline trimming cut 7 bases from V and 7 bases from J; bases unmatched to any gene: 8. CDR3 length: 12 residues. Germline-derived CDR1 and CDR2 are DFQATT and SNEGSKA (reference sequence). The CDR3 spells CSGREGGNEQYF. In DNA form, the CDR3 reads TGCAGTGGGCGGGAGGGGGGCAATGAGCAGTACTTC.

The genes are TRBV11-2 and TRBJ1-1, with no clear D. V was trimmed by 2 bases and J by 0 bases, leaving 4 bases between them. The germline CDR1 and CDR2 sequences are SGHAT and FQNNGV. This CDR3 region has 13 residues. The CDR3 spells CASSLTLNTEAFF. The CDR3 DNA follows: TGTGCCAGCAGCTTAACACTGAACACTGAAGCTTTCTTT.